This section outlines one T cell receptor (beta chain) sequence together with its context. No antigen is known for it. The data originate from a study of vaccination and CD4 T cells after COVID-19. Whole-study findings and limits: Vaccine-specific clones numbering 304 of 307 showed spike mono-reactivity in convalescent patients.

Treatment here: roughly 10-day PBMC culture with coronavirus spike peptide pools or control peptides (ViraFEST assay). Half-medium replacement with fresh IL-2 medium took place on days 3 and 7. The CDR3 totals 15 residues. J was trimmed by 0 bases and V by 4 bases; bases with no gene match: 3. Germline V gives CDR1 SEHNR, CDR2 FQNEAQ (reference sequence). Oncomine TCR Beta short-read sequencing was applied to DNA from cultured CD4+ T cells. TCRdb itself ran the PCR reads through MiXCR, one entry per CDR3 protein. The data hold over 15,000 distinct CDR3 sequences, with just under 50% observed a single time.

V is TRBV7-9 and J is TRBJ1-3; 7 positions match TRBD1. The starting material was CD4+ T cells from blood, cultured in vitro, obtained before SARS-CoV-2 vaccination. The sequence derives from a human donor who had recovered from COVID-19. Here the CDR3 reads CASSSGGSSGNTIYF. As DNA, the CDR3 is TGTGCCAGCAGCTCAGGGGGGAGCTCTGGAAACACCATATATTTT.